The next 2 T cell receptor beta chains were all read from a single sample in a study of sequential checkpoint blockade in melanoma. Produced via immunoSEQ multiplex PCR; TCRdb's table is partial and in-frame only. The table lists some 40,000 clones, more than 25% of them singletons. Treatment noted: randomized to nivolumab then ipilimumab (arm A) or the reverse (arm B). The source was tumor tissue (inferred from file names), collected from a patient given nivolumab and ipilimumab in sequence. These TCRs come from a human donor with melanoma.

As concerns this clone: Relative to the germline gene, one junction end is altered; a read error may explain this. The rearrangement links TRBV6-8 to TRBJ2-3, with a tentative D call TRBD2 (6 bases). Germline CDR1 reads MNHGY; CDR2 reads SAAAGT. The CDR3 has 15 amino acids. The CDR3 loop is CAISALAASTDTQYF. CDR3 coding DNA: TGTGCCATCAGTGCCTTAGCGGCTAGCACAGATACGCAGTATTTT.

The chain is built from TRBV18 and TRBJ1-1, with D possibly being TRBD1 (5 bases). Germline loops: CDR1 KGHSH, CDR2 LQKENI. This CDR3 region has 13 residues. V was shortened by 2 bases and J by 6 bases, with 10 bases between the two germline ends. The CDR3 reads CASSPTGGSEAFF. In DNA form, the CDR3 reads TGTGCCAGCTCACCAACGGGGGGGTCTGAAGCTTTCTTT.